The T cell receptor (beta chain) under discussion was sequenced for a study of blood T cell repertoires in COVID-19. CDR1 and CDR2 (germline): DFQATT, SNEGSKA (reference sequence). This CDR3 is 11 amino acids long. The V end was cut by 6 bases, the J end by 6 bases, with 11 bases between. TCRdb's copy holds only in-frame clones and misses some; the assay was immunoSEQ multiplex PCR. The repertoire has roughly 300,000 clones, approximately 85% of them found once; the top ten carry more than 6%. The receptor's source is a human donor in a cohort sampled during active COVID-19. Sequenced material: peripheral blood. This chain uses TRBV20-1 with TRBJ1-1; no firm D call. This CDR3 is CSAKRGPEAFF. The CDR3 DNA sequence: TGCAGTGCAAAACGAGGGCCTGAAGCTTTCTTT.